The sequence of this TCR beta chain was determined in a study of blood T cell repertoires in COVID-19. About the study: The study drew acute and convalescent COVID-19 samples from the United States, Italy and Spain. T cells, B-cell-depleted T cells, or PBMCs provided the cDNA or gDNA that served as material.

As handled by the study authors: Estimated nucleated cell counts came from reference gene primer amplification. Data came from immunoSEQ multiplex PCR; TCRdb stores just in-frame clones and leaves some out. Clone size and the V and J calls come from that table; the DNA yielded D and trimming. This table has about 240,000 clones, around four fifths appearing once. The sequenced sample was peripheral blood. The TCR originated in a woman aged 55-69 years with active or convalescent COVID-19.

The DNA for the CDR3 is TGTGCCAGCATCCCTGACAGTGCCATCTCTGGAAACACCATATATTTT. Translation: CASIPDSAISGNTIYF. The chain employs TRBV6-6 and TRBJ1-3, with D tentatively TRBD1 (5 bases). Germline lookup yields CDR1 MNHNY and CDR2 SVGAGI (reference sequence). Trimming cost V 7 bases and J 0 bases, with 16 bases left between them. The CDR3 spans 16 residues.